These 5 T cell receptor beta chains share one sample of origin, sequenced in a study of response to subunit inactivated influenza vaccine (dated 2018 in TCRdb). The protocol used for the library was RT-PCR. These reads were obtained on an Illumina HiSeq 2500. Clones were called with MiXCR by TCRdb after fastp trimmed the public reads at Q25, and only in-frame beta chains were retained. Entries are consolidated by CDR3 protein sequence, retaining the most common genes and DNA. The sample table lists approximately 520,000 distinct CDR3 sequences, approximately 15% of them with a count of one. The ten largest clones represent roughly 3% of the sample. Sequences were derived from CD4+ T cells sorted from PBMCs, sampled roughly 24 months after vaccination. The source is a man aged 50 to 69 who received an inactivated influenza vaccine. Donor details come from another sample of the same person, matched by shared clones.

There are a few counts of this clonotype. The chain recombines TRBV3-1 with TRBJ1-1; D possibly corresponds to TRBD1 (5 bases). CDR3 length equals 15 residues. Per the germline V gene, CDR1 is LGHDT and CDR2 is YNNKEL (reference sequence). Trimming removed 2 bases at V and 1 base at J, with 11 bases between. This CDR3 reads CASSQRGGGNTEAFF. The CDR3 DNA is TGTGCCAGCAGCCAAAGAGGTGGGGGGAACACTGAAGCTTTCTTT.

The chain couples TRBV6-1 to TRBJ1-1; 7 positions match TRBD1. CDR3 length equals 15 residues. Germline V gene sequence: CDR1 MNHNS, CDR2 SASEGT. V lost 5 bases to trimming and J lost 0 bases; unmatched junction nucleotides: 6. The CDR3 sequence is CASSLQGQMNTEAFF. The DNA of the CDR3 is TGTGCCAGCAGTCTGCAGGGACAGATGAACACTGAAGCTTTCTTT.

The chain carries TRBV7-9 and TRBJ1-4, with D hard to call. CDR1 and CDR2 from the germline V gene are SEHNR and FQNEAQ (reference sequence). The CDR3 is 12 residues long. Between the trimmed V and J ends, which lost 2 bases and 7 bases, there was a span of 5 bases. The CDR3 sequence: CASSLQPEKLFF. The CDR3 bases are TGTGCCAGCAGCTTACAGCCTGAAAAACTGTTTTTT.

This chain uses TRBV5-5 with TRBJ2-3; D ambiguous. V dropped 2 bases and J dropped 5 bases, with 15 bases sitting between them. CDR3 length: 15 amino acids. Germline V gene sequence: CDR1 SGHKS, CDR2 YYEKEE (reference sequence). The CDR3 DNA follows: TGTGCCAGCAGCTTTGCGGCTCAACGGAGAGATACGCAGTATTTT. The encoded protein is CASSFAAQRRDTQYF. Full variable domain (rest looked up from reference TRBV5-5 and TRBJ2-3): DAGVTQSPTHLIKTRGQQVTLRCSPISGHKSVSWYQQVLGQGPQFIFQYYEKEERGRGNFPDRFSARQFPNYSSELNVNALLLGDSALYLCASSFAAQRRDTQYFGPGTRLTVL.

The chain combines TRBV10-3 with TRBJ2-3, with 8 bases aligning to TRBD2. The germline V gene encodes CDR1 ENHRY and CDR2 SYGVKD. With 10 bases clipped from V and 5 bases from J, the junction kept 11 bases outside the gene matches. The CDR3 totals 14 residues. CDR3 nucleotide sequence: TGTGCCACGCTCGACGCGGGAGGAAGAGATACGCAGTATTTT. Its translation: CATLDAGGRDTQYF.